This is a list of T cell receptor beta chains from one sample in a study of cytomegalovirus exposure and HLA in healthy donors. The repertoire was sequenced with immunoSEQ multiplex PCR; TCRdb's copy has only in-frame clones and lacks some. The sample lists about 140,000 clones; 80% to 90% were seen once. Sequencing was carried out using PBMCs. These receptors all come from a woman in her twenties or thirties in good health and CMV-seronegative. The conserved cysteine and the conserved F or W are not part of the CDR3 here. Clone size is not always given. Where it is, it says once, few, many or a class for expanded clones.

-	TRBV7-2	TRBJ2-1	ASRADSYEQF
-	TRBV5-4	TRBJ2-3	ASSSQKSTDTQY
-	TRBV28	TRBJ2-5	ASSYAGSQETQY
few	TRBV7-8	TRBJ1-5	ASSLVQKPQH
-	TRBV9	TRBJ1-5	ASSVGANSNQPQH
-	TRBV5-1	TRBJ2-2	ASSLTPLRLARTGELF
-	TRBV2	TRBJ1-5	ASMGRYQPQH
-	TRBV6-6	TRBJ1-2	ASSVDGGYT
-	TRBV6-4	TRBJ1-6	ASSATGWNSPLH
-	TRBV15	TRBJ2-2	ATSRGAGHTGELF
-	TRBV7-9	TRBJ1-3	ASSFDSRSGNTIY
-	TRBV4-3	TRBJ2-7	ASSPPRHRDITHYEQY
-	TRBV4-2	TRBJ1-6	ASSQRTGDNSPLH
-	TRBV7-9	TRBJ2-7	ASSLAGWGTGAYEQY
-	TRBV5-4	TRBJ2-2	ASSSDSGGATGELF
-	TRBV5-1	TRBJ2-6	ASTQGVHGANVLT
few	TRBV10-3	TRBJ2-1	AISGVAGGSNEQF
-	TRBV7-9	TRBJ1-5	ASSLVYPGGNQPQH
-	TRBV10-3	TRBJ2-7	AISTEDREPYEQY
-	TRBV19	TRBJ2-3	ASSNGVRTTDTQY
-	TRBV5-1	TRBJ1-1	ASTYAPGTEAF
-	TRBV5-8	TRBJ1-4	ASSLYTTNEKLF
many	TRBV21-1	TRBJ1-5	ASSNDRSPYSNQPQH
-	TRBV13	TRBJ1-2	ASRLQGENGYT
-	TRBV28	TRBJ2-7	ASMVGSYEQY
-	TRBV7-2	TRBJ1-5	ASSLARAGQPQH
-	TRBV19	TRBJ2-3	ASSPPPLPGLPTDTQY
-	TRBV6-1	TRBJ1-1	ASSVGGISTEAF